This T cell receptor (beta chain) is drawn from a study of blood T cell repertoires in COVID-19. The CDR3 runs 15 residues. V lost 5 bases to trimming and J lost 0 bases, with 11 bases between them. Per germline, CDR1 SNHLY and CDR2 FYNNEI. TCRdb's table, derived via immunoSEQ multiplex PCR, lists solely in-frame clones and lacks some. The sample lists 250,000 to 300,000 clones, approximately 90% occurring once. The chain has TRBV2 and TRBJ1-5; D call uncertain. This sequence originates from a man in his forties who had recovered from COVID-19. Sequencing was performed on PBMCs or T cells enriched from blood (not recorded which). The CDR3 DNA reads as TGTGCCAGCAGTCCGGGAGGAATTAGCAATCAGCCCCAGCATTTT. This sequence encodes CASSPGGISNQPQHF.